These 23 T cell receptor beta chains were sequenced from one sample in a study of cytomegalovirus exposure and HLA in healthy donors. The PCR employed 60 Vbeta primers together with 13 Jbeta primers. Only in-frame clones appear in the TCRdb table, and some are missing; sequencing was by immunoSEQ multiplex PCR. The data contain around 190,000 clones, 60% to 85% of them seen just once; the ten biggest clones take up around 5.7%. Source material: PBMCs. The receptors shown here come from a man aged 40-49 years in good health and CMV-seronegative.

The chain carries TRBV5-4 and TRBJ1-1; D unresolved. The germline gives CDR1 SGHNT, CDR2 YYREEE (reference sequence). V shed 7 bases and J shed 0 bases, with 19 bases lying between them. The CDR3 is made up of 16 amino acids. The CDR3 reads CASFHLPPAMNTEAFF. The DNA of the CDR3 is TGTGCCAGCTTCCACTTACCCCCCGCCATGAACACTGAAGCTTTCTTT.

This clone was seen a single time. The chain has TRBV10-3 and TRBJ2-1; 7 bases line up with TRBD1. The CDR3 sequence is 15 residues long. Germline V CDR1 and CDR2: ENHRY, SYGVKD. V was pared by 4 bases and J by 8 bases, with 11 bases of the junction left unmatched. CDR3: CAISGGHRGRYEQFF. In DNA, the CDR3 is TGTGCCATCAGTGGGGGCCACAGGGGTCGCTATGAGCAGTTCTTC.

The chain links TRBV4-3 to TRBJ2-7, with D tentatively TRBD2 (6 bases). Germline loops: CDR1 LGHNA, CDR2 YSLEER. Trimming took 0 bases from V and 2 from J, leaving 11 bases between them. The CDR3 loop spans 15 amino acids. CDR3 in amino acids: CASSQERREPYEQYF. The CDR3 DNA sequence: TGCGCCAGCAGCCAAGAGAGGAGGGAGCCCTACGAGCAGTACTTC.

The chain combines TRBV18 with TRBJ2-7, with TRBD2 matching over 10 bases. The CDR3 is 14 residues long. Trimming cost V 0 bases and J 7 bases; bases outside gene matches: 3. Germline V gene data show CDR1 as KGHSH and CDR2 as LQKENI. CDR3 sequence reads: CASSPPTSGWEQYF. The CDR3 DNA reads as TGTGCCAGCTCACCACCGACTAGCGGGTGGGAGCAGTACTTC.

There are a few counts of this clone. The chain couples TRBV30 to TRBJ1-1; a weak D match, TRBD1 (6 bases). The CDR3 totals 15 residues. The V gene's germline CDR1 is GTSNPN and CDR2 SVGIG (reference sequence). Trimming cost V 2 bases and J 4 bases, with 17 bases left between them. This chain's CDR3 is CAWSTRTAWGTEAFF. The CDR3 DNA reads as TGTGCCTGGAGTACCCGGACAGCTTGGGGCACTGAAGCTTTCTTT.

The CDR3 sequence is CASSGQRGNTEAFF. The CDR3 coding sequence is TGTGCCAGCAGCGGACAGCGGGGGAACACTGAAGCTTTCTTT. The gene calls are TRBV7-9 and TRBJ1-1; weak D call: TRBD1 (6 bases). The germline V gene has CDR1 SEHNR and CDR2 FQNEAQ (reference sequence). The V end was cut by 5 bases, the J end by 1 base, with 11 bases between. The CDR3 extends over 14 amino acids.

CDR3 sequence (DNA): TGTGCCTGGAGTTTTGGCGGCACCGGGGAGCTGTTTTTT. Amino acids: CAWSFGGTGELFF. The chain is built from TRBV30 and TRBJ2-2; no clear D. The CDR3 consists of 13 residues. V lost 2 bases to trimming and J lost 4 bases, with 8 bases between them. CDR1 is GTSNPN, CDR2 SVGIG, per germline (reference sequence). The variable domain in full, with the rest retrieved from reference TRBV30 and TRBJ2-2, is SQTIHQWPATLVQPVGSPLSLECTVEGTSNPNLYWYRQAAGRGLQLLFYSVGIGQISSEVPQNLSASRPQDRQFILSSKKLLLSDSGFYLCAWSFGGTGELFFGEGSRLTVL.

DNA for the CDR3: TGTGCCAGCACCATCGACAGGAAAAACACTGAAGCTTTCTTT. Translated, it gives CASTIDRKNTEAFF. The chain uses TRBV28 and TRBJ1-1; possible D gene TRBD1, 6 bases. V lost 7 bases, J lost 2 bases, and 14 bases lay in between. Germline V gene sequence: CDR1 MDHEN, CDR2 SYDVKM. CDR3 length equals 14 residues. The full variable domain, its missing parts supplied by reference TRBV28 and TRBJ1-1, is DVKVTQSSRYLVKRTGEKVFLECVQDMDHENMFWYRQDPGLGLRLIYFSYDVKMKEKGDIPEGYSVSREKKERFSLILESASTNQTSMYLCASTIDRKNTEAFFGQGTRLTVV.

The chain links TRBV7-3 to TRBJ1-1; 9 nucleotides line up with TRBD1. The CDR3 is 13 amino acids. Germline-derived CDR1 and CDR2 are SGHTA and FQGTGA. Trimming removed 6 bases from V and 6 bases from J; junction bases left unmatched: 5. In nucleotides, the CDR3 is TGTGCCAGCAGTTTGAGACAGGGGGCTGAAGCTTTCTTT. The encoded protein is CASSLRQGAEAFF.

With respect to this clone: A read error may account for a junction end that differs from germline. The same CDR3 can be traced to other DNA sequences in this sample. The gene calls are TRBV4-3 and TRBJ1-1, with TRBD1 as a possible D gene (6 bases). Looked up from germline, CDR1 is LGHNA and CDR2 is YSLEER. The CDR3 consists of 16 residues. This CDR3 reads CASSQDGRIGDTEAFF. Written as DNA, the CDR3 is TGCGCCAGCAGCCAAGATGGCCGCATCGGGGACACTGAAGCCTTCTTT.

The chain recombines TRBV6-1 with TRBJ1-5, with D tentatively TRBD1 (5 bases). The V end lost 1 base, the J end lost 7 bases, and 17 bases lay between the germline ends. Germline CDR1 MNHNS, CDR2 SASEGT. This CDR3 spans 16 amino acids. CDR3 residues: CASSEGGRGLAQPQHF. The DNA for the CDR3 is TGTGCCAGCAGTGAAGGGGGGAGGGGCTTGGCACAGCCCCAGCATTTT.

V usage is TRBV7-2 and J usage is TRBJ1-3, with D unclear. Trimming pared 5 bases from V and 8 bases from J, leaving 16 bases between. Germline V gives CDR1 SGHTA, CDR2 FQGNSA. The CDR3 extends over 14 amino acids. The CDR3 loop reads CASSPSRILDTIYF. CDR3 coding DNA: TGTGCCAGCAGCCCGAGCCGAATACTCGACACCATATATTTT.

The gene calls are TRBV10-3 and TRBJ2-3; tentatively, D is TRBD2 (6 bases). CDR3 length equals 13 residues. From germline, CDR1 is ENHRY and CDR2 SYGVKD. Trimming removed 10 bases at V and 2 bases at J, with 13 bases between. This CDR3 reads CATGDQTTDTQYF. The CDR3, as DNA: TGTGCCACGGGGGACCAAACCACAGATACGCAGTATTTT.

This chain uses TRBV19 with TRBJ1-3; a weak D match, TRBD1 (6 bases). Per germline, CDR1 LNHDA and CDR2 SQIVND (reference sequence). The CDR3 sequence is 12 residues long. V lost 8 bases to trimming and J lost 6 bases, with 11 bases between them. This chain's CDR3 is CASQQGLNTIYF. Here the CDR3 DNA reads TGTGCCAGTCAACAGGGATTAAACACCATATATTTT.

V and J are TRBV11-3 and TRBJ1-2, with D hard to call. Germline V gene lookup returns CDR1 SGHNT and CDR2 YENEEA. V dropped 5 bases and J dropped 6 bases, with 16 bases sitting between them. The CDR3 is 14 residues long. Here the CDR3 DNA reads TGTGCCAGCAGCCTGTTACGGTCCGGAGATGGCTACACCTTC. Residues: CASSLLRSGDGYTF.

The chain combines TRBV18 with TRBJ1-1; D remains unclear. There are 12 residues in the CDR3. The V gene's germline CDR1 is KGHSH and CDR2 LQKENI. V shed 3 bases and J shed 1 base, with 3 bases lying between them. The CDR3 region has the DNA TGTGCCAGCTCACCCGGGAACACTGAAGCTTTCTTT. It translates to CASSPGNTEAFF. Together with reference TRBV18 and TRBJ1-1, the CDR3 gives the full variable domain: NAGVMQNPRHLVRRRGQEARLRCSPMKGHSHVYWYRQLPEEGLKFMVYLQKENIIDESGMPKERFSAEFPKEGPSILRIQQVVRGDSAAYFCASSPGNTEAFFGQGTRLTVV.

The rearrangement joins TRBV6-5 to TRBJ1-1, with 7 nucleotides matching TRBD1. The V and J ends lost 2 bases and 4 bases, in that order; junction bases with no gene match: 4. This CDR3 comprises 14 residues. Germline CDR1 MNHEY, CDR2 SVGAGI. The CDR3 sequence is CASSYDWDSTEAFF. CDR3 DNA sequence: TGTGCCAGCAGTTACGACTGGGACAGCACTGAAGCTTTCTTT.

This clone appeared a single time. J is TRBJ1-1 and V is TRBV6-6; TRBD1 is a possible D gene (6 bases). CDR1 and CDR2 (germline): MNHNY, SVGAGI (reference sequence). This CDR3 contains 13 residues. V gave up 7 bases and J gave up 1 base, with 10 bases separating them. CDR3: CASTLTGNTEAFF. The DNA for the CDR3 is TGTGCCAGCACCCTGACAGGGAACACTGAAGCTTTCTTT.

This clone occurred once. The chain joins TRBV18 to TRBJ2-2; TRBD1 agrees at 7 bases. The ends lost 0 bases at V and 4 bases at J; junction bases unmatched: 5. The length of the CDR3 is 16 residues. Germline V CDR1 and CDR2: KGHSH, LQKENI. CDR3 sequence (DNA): TGTGCCAGCTCACCACCAGGACAGGCGACCACCGGGGAGCTGTTTTTT. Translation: CASSPPGQATTGELFF.

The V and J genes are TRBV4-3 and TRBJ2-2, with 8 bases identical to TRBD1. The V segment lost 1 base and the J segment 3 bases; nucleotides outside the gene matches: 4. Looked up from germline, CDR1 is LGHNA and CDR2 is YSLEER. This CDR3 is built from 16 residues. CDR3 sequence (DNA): TGCGCCAGCAGCCAAGTGTCAGGGGGCGACACCGGGGAGCTGTTTTTT. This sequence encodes CASSQVSGGDTGELFF.

In DNA, the CDR3 is TGTGCCATACGGGGGGCCGGCACAGATACGCAGTATTTT. It encodes CAIRGAGTDTQYF. V is TRBV6-1 and J is TRBJ2-3, with D possibly TRBD2 on 7 matching bases. Per germline, CDR1 MNHNS and CDR2 SASEGT. V was cut by 10 bases and J by 1 base, with 12 bases left in between. This CDR3 is 13 amino acids long.

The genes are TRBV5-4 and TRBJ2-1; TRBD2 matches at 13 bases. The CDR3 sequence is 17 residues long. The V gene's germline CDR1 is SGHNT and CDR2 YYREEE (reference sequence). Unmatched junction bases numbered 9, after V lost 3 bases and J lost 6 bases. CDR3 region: CASSSTGTSGKFNEQFF. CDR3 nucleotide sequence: TGTGCCAGCAGCTCCACCGGGACTAGCGGGAAGTTCAATGAGCAGTTCTTC. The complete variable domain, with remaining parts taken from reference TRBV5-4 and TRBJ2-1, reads ETGVTQSPTHLIKTRGQQVTLRCSSQSGHNTVSWYQQALGQGPQFIFQYYREEENGRGNFPPRFSGLQFPNYSSELNVNALELDDSALYLCASSSTGTSGKFNEQFFGPGTRLTVL.

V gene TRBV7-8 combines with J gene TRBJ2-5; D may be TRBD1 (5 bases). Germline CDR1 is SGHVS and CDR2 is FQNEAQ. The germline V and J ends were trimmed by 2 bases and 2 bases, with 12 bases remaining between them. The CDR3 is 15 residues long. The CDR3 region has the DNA TGTGCCAGCAGCTTATATCAGGGCCTACAAGAGACCCAGTACTTC. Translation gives CASSLYQGLQETQYF. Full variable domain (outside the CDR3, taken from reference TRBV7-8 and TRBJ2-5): GAGVSQSPRYKVAKRGQDVALRCDPISGHVSLFWYQQALGQGPEFLTYFQNEAQLDKSGLPSDRFFAERPEGSVSTLKIQRTQQEDSAVYLCASSLYQGLQETQYFGPGTRLLVL.